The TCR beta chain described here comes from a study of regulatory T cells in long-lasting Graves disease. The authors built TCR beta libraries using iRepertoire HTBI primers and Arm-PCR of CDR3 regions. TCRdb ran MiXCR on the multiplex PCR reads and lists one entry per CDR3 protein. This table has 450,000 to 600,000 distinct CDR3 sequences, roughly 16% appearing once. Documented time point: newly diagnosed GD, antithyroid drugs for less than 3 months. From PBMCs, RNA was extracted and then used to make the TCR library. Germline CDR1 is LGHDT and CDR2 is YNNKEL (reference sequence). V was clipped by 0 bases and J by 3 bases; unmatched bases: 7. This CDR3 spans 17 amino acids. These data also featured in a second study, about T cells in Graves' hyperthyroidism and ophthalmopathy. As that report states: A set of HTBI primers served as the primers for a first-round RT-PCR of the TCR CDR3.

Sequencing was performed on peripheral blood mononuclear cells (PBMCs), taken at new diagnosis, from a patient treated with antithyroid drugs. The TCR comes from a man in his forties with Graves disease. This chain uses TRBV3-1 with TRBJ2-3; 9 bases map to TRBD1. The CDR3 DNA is TGTGCCAGCAGCCAAGATAACAGGGGGCGGGGGACAGATACGCAGTATTTT. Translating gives CASSQDNRGRGTDTQYF.